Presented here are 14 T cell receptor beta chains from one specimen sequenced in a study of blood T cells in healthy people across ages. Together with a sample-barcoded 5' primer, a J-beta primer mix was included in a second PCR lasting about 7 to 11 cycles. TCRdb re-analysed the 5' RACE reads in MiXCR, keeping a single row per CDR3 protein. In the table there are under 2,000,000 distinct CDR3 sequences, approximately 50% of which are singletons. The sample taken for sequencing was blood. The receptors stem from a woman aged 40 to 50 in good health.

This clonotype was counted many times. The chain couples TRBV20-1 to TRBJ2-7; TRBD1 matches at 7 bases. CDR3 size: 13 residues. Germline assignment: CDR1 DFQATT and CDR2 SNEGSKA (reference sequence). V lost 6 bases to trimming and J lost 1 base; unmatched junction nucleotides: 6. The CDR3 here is CSAAGTESYEQYF. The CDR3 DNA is TGCAGTGCGGCCGGGACAGAGTCCTACGAGCAGTACTTC.

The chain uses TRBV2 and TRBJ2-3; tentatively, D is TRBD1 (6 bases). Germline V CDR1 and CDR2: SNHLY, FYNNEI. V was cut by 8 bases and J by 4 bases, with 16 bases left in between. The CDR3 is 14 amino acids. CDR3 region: CASSGQGYPDTQYF. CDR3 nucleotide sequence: TGTGCCAGCTCCGGGCAGGGGTATCCAGATACGCAGTATTTT. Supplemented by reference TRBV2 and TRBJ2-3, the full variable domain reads EPEVTQTPSHQVTQMGQEVILRCVPISNHLYFYWYRQILGQKVEFLVSFYNNEISEKSEIFDDQFSVERPDGSNFTLKIRSTKLEDSAMYFCASSGQGYPDTQYFGPGTRLTVL.

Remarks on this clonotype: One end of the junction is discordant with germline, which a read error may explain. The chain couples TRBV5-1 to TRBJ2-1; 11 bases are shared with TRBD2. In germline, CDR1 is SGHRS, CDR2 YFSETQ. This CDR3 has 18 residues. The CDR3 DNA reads TGCGCCGGCAGCTTGTTTCTCCTAGCGGGGGGCTCCTACAATGAGCAGTTCTTC. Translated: CAGSLFLLAGGSYNEQFF.

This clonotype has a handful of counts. As DNA, the CDR3 is TGTGCCAGCAGCCTACAGCAAGTCAATCAGCCCCAGCATTTT. Its protein product is CASSLQQVNQPQHF. The chain combines TRBV7-2 with TRBJ1-5; no clear D. The V end was cut by 5 bases, the J end by 3 bases, with 11 bases between. The germline V gene has CDR1 SGHTA and CDR2 FQGNSA. This CDR3 comprises 14 residues.

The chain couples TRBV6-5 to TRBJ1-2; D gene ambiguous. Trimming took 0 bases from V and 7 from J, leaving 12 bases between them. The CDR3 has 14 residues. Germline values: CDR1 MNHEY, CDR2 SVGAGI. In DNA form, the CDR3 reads TGTGCCAGCAGTTACTCTCAGGATCCGGGTGGCTACACCTTC. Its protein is CASSYSQDPGGYTF.

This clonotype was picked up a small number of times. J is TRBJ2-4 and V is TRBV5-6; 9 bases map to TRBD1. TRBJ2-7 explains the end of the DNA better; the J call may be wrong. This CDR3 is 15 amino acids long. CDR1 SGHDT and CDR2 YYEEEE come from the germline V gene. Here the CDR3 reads CASSLPGQGLYEQYF. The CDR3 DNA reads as TGTGCCAGCAGCTTGCCGGGACAGGGTCTCTACGAGCAGTACTTC.

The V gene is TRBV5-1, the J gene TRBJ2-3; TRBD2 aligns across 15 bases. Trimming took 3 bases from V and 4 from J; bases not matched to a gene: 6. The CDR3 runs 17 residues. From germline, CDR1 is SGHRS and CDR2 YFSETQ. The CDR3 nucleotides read TGCGCCAGCAGCTCTGGACTAGCGGGGGGGGCTGCAGATACGCAGTATTTT. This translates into CASSSGLAGGAADTQYF.

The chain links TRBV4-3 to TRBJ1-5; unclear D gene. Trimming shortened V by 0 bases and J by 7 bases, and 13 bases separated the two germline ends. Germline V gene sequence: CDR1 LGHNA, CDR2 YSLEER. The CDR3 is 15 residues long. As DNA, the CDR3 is TGCGCCAGCAGCCAAGACCCGGGGATAGGACAGCCCCAGCATTTT. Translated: CASSQDPGIGQPQHF.

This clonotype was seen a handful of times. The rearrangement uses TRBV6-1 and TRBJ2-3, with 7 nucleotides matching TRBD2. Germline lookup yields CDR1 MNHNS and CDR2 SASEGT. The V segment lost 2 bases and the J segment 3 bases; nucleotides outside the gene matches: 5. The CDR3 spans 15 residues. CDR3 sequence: CASSEPTGGTDTQYF. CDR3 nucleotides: TGTGCCAGCAGTGAACCCACGGGGGGAACAGATACGCAGTATTTT.

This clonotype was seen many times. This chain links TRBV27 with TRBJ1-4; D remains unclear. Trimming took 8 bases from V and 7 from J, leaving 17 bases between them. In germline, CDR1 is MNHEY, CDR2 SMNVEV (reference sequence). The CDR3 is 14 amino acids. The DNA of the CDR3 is TGTGCCAGCGGGGTAATTCCCTCTTCTGAAAAACTGTTTTTT. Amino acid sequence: CASGVIPSSEKLFF.

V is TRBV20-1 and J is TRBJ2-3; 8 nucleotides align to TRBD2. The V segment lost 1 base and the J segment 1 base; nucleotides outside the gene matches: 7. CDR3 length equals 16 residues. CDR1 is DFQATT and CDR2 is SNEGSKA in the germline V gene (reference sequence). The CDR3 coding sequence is TGCAGTGCTAGAGGGCCTAGCGGGCATCGCACAGATACGCAGTATTTT. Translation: CSARGPSGHRTDTQYF.

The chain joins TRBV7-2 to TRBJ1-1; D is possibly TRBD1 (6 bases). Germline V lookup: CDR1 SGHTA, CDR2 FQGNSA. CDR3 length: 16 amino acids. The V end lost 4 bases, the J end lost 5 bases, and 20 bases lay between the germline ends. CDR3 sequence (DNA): TGTGCCAGCAGCTCGATGGCAGGGGCCTCGGTAACTGAAGCTTTCTTT. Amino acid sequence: CASSSMAGASVTEAFF. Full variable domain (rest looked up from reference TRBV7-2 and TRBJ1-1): GAGVSQSPSNKVTEKGKDVELRCDPISGHTALYWYRQSLGQGLEFLIYFQGNSAPDKSGLPSDRFSAERTGGSVSTLTIQRTQQEDSAVYLCASSSMAGASVTEAFFGQGTRLTVV.

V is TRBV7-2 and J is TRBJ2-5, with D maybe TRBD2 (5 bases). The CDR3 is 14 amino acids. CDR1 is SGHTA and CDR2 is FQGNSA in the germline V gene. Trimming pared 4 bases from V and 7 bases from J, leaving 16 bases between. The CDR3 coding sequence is TGTGCCAGCAGCTCCCTCCCCCTGGCGGGGACCCAGTACTTC. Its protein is CASSSLPLAGTQYF.

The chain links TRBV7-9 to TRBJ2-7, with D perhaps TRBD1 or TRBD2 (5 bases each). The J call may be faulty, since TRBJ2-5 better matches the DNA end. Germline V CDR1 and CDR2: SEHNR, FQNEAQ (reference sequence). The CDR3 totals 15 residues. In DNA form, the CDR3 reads TGTGCCAGCATGTACGACTCGGGGCGAAGAGAGACCCAGTACTTC. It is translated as CASMYDSGRRETQYF.